The following is a T cell receptor beta chain sequence with its context. Its antigen is unknown. Per-base quality was not reported, and no clone a single base away is much larger than it. The data were taken from a study of shared clonotypes between healthy human individuals (dated by TCRdb to about 2020). Background on the whole study: The cohort comprised a couple of women and a few men aged 18 to 49 years. To estimate repertoire size and how much clonotype sharing occurs between individuals, the study deeply sequenced the blood TCR repertoires of 5 or 6 healthy adults. Libraries were prepared and TCR repertoires were sequenced by different laboratories using diverse techniques, in order to increase sequencing depth and limit assay-specific biases. Leukapheresis yielded between about 0.85 and 10 billion PBMCs per donor. Broad study findings and their caveats: Pairwise subsampling led to the expectation that sequencing depth would affect the degree of clonotype sharing among donors. Because the study included only a small number of donors, the genetic and exposure-history diversity represented was limited. Sampling was restricted to blood, and TCR repertoires in tissue are likely to differ from TCR repertoires in blood.

TCR CDR3 regions were amplified from genomic DNA by multiplex PCR using the deep immunoSEQ assay. Extracted genomic DNA from each cell subset was spread evenly across all wells of several immunoSEQ 96-well plates, with each plate serving as a replicate. For unsorted PBMC, around 300 ng genomic DNA, equal to 32,000 or so T cell genomes, was loaded into each replicate PCR. Ten immunoSEQ deep assay plates were used to sequence unsorted PBMC genomic DNA. Purified libraries were measured with a Qubit 3.0 fluorometer, size-checked on a Bioanalyzer 2100, and measured again with the KAPA Library Quantification kit. Every immunoSEQ 96-well plate was sequenced on a separate single-read 150-cycle Illumina NextSeq 550 flow cell. The study's processing was this. Because the immunoSEQ output held only junctional sequences and lacked quality scores, the filtering could not match the filtering applied to full-length reads. To assign V/J genes and CDR3, sequences were annotated against IMGT germline references using PyIR, a Python wrapper for IgBLAST v1.9. Any read was removed if the V/J assignment was weak (E-value above 1e-6), the CDR3 was missing, or the read contained stop codons, out-of-frame junctions, or ambiguous translated residues. V3J clonotypes were defined as sequences sharing an identical inferred V gene, J gene, and CDR3 amino acid sequence. Percentage overlap between repertoires was computed as shared unique clonotypes divided by the size of the smaller repertoire. RTK rarefaction, the Chao1 estimator, and Recon v2.1 estimates of unobserved clonotypes were used to assess repertoire richness. TCRdb carries this immuneACCESS record with in-frame sequences only. Its versions omit some clonotypes, under half of them owing to an unresolved V gene in the studies checked, with the rest unexplained. Clonal size and the V and J genes are those of that table, whereas D and trimming came from the DNA. Across this sample there are about half a million clones, with over 75% seen only once. The ten largest clones represent about 13% of the sample.

CDR1 SGDLS and CDR2 YYNGEE are derived from the germline V gene. Trimming accounts for 4 bases at V and 4 bases at J, while the number of junction bases matched to no gene is 8. The CDR3 runs 15 amino acids, cysteine and phenylalanine included. Only the CDR3 part of the read is kept: 45 bases, read in frame from the first base. Healthy HIV-negative adults with no recently reported acute infections or vaccinations were included as donors. All donors were Caucasian adults living in Nashville, Tennessee, USA. For unsorted samples, some 90 million PBMCs were counted and genomic DNA was extracted with the QIAamp DNA Blood Mini kit. After blood collection by leukapheresis, PBMCs were isolated using Ficoll-Histopaque density gradient centrifugation and then cryopreserved in the vapor phase of liquid nitrogen.

The V gene is TRBV9 and the J gene is TRBJ2-1, and TRBD2 matches 7 of the central bases. The sample consisted of PBMCs. This sequence originates from a middle-aged woman in good health. Some clones in this sample may be carry-over from other donors' samples. The nucleotide sequence reads TGTGCCAGCAGCCGTGGACTAGTGGCTTACAATGAGCAGTTCTTC. Protein translation: CASSRGLVAYNEQFF. Joined to the reference TRBV9 and TRBJ2-1 proteins, this CDR3 gives the full variable domain: DSGVTQTPKHLITATGQRVTLRCSPRSGDLSVYWYQQSLDQGLQFLIQYYNGEERAKGNILERFSAQQFPDLHSELNLSSLELGDSALYFCASSRGLVAYNEQFFGPGTRLTVL.